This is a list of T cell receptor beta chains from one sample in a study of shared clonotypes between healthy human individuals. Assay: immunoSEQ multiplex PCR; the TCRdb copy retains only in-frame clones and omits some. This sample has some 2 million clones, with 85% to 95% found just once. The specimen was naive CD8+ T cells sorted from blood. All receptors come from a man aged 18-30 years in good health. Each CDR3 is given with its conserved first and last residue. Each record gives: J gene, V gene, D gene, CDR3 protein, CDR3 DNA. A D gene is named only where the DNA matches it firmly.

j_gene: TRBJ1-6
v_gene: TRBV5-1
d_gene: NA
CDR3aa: CTSGAGADNSPLHF
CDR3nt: TGCACCAGCGGGGCAGGGGCCGATAATTCACCCCTCCACTTT

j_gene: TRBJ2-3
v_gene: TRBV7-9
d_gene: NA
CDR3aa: CASARTAADTQYF
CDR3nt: TGTGCCAGCGCAAGGACCGCGGCAGATACGCAGTATTTT

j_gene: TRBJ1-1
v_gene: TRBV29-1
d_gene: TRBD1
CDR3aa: CSVDPRGQLNTEAFF
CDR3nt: TGCAGCGTTGACCCCCGGGGACAGCTGAACACTGAAGCTTTCTTT

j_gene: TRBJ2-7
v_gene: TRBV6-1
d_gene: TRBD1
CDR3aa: CATREDRGPGEQYF
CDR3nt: TGTGCCACCCGAGAGGACAGGGGGCCCGGAGAGCAGTACTTC

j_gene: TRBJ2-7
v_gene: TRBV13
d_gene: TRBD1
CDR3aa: CASSKQGQFYEQYF
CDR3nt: TGTGCCAGCAGCAAGCAGGGACAGTTCTACGAGCAGTACTTC

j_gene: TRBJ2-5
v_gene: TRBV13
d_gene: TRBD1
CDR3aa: CASRGTGDTQYF
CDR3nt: TGTGCCAGCAGGGGGACAGGGGACACCCAGTACTTC

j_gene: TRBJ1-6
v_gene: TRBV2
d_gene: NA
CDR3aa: CASLDSDYNSPLHF
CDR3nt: TGTGCCAGCCTAGACAGTGACTATAATTCACCCCTCCACTTT

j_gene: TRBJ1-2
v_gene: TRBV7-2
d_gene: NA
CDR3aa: CASSLVGDYGYTF
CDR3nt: TGTGCCAGCAGCTTAGTAGGTGACTATGGCTACACCTTC

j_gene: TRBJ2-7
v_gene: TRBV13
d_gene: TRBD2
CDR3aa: CASSSGLAAYEQYF
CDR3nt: TGTGCCAGCAGCTCCGGACTAGCGGCCTACGAGCAGTACTTC

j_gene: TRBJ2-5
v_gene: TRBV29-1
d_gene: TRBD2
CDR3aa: CSVDLYLRTSGEETQYF
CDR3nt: TGCAGCGTTGATCTCTACCTGAGGACTAGCGGGGAAGAGACCCAGTACTTC